This T cell receptor beta chain was profiled in a study of T cells in Graves' hyperthyroidism and ophthalmopathy. As for the study in general: At the time of initial diagnosis and before any treatment, peripheral blood was collected.

Study-level points and caveats: Ophthalmopathy was separated from stable hyperthyroidism by a 13 V-J model.

Details on this clonotype: Antigen specificity is unknown. A read error may be the cause here, since a much bigger clone is one base away. Lacking the conserved final phenylalanine or tryptophan, this CDR3 likely reflects a read error.

There were TCR beta CDR3 regions amplified from RNA transcripts. Primed by the HTBI set, a first-round RT-PCR was run on the TCR CDR3. MiXCR was run by TCRdb on the multiplex PCR reads, yielding one entry per CDR3 protein. There are around 400,000 distinct CDR3 sequences in the sample; 13% occur only once, and 9.2% lies in the top ten. The CDR3 length is 15 residues. CDR1 MDHEN and CDR2 SYDVKM come from the germline V gene. After removal of 8 bases from V and 2 bases from J, the junction contained 7 bases not matched to a gene. The receptor was derived from a woman in her late teens or twenties with Graves' hyperthyroidism. The sample consisted of blood. V gene TRBV28 combines with J gene TRBJ1-5; TRBD1 matches 9 bases. Here the CDR3 DNA reads TGTGCCAGCTCGGGACAGGGTGACGGCAATCAGCCCCAGCATCTT. As protein: CASSGQGDGNQPQHL.